The 5 T cell receptor beta chains below were found in one sample sequenced in a study of T cell responses to AZD1222 COVID-19 vaccine. TCRdb's copy holds only in-frame clones and misses some; the assay was immunoSEQ multiplex PCR. The data hold about 84,000 clones, with around 85% observed a single time. Sequencing used peripheral blood, obtained 28 days after the second AZD1222 dose. These receptors were taken from an adult who received the AZD1222 COVID-19 vaccine.

V is TRBV3-1 (or the pseudogene TRBV3-2) and J is TRBJ2-2; no reliable D call. The germline gives CDR1 LGHDT, CDR2 YNNKEL (reference sequence). V was pared by 4 bases and J by 6 bases, with 15 bases between. The CDR3 sequence is 15 residues long. DNA for the CDR3: TGTGCCAGCAGCCCCCCGGTCTCGAGCCCCGGGGAGCTGTTTTTT. Translation: CASSPPVSSPGELFF.

The chain links TRBV10-3 to TRBJ1-5; perhaps TRBD1 as D (5 bases). V lost 8 bases to trimming and J lost 0 bases, with 8 bases between them. The CDR3 has 13 amino acids. CDR1 is ENHRY and CDR2 is SYGVKD in the germline V gene. Here the CDR3 reads CAIGTDSNQPQHF. Here the CDR3 DNA reads TGTGCCATCGGGACGGATAGCAATCAGCCCCAGCATTTT.

This chain uses TRBV5-1 with TRBJ2-6, with D perhaps assigned TRBD1 or TRBD2 (6 bases each). Between the trimmed V and J ends, which lost 6 bases and 5 bases, there was a span of 15 bases. This CDR3 is 15 amino acids long. CDR1 and CDR2 from the germline V gene are SGHRS and YFSETQ. The CDR3 region is CASNSGATRANVLTF. The CDR3 DNA reads TGCGCCAGCAACTCGGGGGCGACGCGGGCCAACGTCCTGACTTTC.

CDR3 loop: CASRGLMGYEQYF. CDR3 DNA: TGTGCCAGCAGGGGGTTGATGGGCTACGAGCAGTACTTC. This rearrangement joins TRBV25-1 to TRBJ2-7; no firm D call. Germline V gene data show CDR1 as MGHDK and CDR2 as SYGVNS. CDR3 length: 13 residues. V lost 6 bases, J lost 3 bases, and 12 bases lay in between.

In this sample, this clone turned up once. This sequence joins TRBV29-1 and TRBJ1-3, with no clear D. CDR1 SQVTM and CDR2 ANQGSEA come from the germline V gene. Trimming removed 2 bases at V and 2 bases at J, with 4 bases between. The CDR3 consists of 12 residues. CDR3 DNA sequence: TGCAGCGTTGAAACTCCTGGAAACACCATATATTTT. Translated, it gives CSVETPGNTIYF.